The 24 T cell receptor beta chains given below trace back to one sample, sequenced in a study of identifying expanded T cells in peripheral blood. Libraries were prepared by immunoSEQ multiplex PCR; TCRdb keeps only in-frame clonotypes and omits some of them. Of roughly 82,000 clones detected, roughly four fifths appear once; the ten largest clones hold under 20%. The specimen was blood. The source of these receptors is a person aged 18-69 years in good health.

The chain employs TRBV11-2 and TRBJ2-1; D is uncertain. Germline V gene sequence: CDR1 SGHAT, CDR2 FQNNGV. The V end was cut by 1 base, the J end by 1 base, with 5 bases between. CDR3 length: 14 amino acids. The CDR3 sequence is CASSLALSYNEQFF. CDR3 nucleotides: TGTGCCAGCAGCTTAGCGTTATCCTACAATGAGCAGTTCTTC.

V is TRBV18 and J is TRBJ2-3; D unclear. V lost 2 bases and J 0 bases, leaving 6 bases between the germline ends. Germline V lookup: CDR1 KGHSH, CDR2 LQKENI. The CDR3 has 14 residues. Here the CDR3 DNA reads TGTGCCAGCTCACCAACGGCGAGCACAGATACGCAGTATTTT. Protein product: CASSPTASTDTQYF.

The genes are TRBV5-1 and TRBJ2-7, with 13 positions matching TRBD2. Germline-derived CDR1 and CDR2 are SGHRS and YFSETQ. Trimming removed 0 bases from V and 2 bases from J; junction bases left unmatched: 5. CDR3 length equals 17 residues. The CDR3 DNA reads TGCGCCAGCAGCTTGGGACTAGCGGGAGGAGCCCCCTACGAGCAGTACTTC. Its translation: CASSLGLAGGAPYEQYF.

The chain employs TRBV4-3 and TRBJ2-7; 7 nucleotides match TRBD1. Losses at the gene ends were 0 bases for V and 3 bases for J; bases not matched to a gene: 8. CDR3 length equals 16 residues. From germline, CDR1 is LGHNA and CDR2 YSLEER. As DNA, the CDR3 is TGCGCCAGCAGCCAAGATCAGGGGGAACAAAACTACGAGCAGTACTTC. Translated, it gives CASSQDQGEQNYEQYF.

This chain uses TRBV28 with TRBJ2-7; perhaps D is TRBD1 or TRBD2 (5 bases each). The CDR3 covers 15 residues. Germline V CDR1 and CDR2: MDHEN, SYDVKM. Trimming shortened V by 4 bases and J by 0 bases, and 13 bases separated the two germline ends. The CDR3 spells CASSSGAQGSYEQYF. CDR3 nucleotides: TGTGCCAGCAGTTCCGGGGCACAAGGCTCCTACGAGCAGTACTTC.

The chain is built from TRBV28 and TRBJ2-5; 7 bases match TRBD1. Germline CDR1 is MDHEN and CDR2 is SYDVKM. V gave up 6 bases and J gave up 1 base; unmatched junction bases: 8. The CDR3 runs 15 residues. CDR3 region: CASSDRVQSQETQYF. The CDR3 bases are TGTGCCAGCAGCGACAGGGTACAATCCCAAGAGACCCAGTACTTC.

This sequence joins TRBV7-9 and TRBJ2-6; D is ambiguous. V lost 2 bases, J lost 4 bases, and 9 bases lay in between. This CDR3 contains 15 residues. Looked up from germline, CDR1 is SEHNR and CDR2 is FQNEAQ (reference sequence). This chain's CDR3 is CASSLPGLGANVLTF. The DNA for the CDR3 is TGTGCCAGCAGCTTACCCGGGCTCGGGGCCAACGTCCTGACTTTC.

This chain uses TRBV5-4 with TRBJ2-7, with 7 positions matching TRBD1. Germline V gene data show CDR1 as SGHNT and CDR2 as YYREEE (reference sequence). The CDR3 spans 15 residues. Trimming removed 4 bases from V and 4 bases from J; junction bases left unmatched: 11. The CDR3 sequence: CASSPTRDSVYEQYF. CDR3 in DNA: TGTGCCAGCAGCCCAACCCGGGACAGTGTGTACGAGCAGTACTTC.

CDR3 nucleotides: TGTGCCAGCAGCCCGAGTACCCAGGGCGGGTACGAGCAGTACTTC. Translation gives CASSPSTQGGYEQYF. The V gene is TRBV7-9, the J gene TRBJ2-7; either TRBD1 or TRBD2 may supply D (5 bases each). CDR1 and CDR2 (germline): SEHNR, FQNEAQ (reference sequence). CDR3 size: 15 residues. With 5 bases removed from V and 4 bases from J, the gap between germline ends came to 18 bases.

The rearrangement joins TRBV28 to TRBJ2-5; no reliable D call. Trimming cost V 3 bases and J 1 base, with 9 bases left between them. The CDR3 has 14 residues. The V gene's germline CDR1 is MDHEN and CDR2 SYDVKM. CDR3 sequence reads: CASSFVQTQETQYF. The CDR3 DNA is TGTGCCAGCAGTTTTGTCCAGACCCAAGAGACCCAGTACTTC. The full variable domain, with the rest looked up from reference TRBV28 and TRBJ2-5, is DVKVTQSSRYLVKRTGEKVFLECVQDMDHENMFWYRQDPGLGLRLIYFSYDVKMKEKGDIPEGYSVSREKKERFSLILESASTNQTSMYLCASSFVQTQETQYFGPGTRLLVL.

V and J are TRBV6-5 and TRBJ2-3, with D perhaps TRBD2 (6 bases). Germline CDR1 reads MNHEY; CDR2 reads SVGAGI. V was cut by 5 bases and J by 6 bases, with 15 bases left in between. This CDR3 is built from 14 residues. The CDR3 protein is CASSPLTGGDTQYF. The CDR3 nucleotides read TGTGCCAGCAGTCCCCTCACTGGGGGGGATACGCAGTATTTT.

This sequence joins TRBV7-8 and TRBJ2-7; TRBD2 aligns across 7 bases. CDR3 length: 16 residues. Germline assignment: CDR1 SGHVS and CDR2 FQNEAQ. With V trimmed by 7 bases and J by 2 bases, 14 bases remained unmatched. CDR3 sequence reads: CASTLTNSGGPYEQYF. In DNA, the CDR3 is TGTGCCAGCACTCTTACGAACTCGGGAGGTCCCTACGAGCAGTACTTC.

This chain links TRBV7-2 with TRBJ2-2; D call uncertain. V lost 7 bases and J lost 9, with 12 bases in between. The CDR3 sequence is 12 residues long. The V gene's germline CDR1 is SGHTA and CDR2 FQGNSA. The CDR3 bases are TGTGCCAGCACCGCGTCGGGTAGGGAGCTGTTTTTT. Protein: CASTASGRELFF.

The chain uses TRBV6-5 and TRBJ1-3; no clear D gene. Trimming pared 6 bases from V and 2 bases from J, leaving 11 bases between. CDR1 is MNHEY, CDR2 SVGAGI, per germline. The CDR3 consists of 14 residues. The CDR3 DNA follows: TGTGCCAGCAGCCGGGCGGAGGCTGGAAACACCATATATTTT. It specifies CASSRAEAGNTIYF.

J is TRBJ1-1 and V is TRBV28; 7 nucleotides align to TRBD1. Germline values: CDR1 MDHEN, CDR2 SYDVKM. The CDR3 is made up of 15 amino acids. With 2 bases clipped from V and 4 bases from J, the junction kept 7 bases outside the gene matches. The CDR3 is CASSLLARGSTEAFF. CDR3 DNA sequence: TGTGCCAGCAGTTTACTAGCCAGGGGGAGCACTGAAGCTTTCTTT.

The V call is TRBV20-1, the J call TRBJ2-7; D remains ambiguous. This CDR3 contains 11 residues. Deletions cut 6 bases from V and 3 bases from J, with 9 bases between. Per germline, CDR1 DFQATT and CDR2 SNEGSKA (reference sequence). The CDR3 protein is CSATDDYEQYF. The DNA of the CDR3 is TGCAGTGCAACAGACGACTACGAGCAGTACTTC.

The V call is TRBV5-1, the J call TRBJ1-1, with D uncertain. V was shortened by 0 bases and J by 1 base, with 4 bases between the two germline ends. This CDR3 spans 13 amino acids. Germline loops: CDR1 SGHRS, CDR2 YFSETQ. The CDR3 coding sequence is TGCGCCAGCAGCTTGGTGCGGAACACTGAAGCTTTCTTT. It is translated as CASSLVRNTEAFF.

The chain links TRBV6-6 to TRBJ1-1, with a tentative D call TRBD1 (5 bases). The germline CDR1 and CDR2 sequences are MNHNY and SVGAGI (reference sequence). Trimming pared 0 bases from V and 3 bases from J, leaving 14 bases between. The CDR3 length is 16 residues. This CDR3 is CASSYSRVGADTEAFF. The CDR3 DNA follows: TGTGCCAGCAGTTACTCAAGGGTAGGGGCGGACACTGAAGCTTTCTTT.

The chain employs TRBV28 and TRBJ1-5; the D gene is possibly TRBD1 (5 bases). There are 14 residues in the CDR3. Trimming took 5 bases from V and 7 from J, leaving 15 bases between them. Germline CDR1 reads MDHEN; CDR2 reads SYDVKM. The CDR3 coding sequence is TGTGCCAGCAGTACTCAGGGCTCCCGGCAGCCCCAGCATTTT. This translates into CASSTQGSRQPQHF.

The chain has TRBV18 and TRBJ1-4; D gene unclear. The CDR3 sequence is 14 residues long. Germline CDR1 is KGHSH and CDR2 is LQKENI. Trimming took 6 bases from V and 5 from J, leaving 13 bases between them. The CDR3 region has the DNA TGTGCCAGCTCTAAGCGACGGGAGAATGAAAAACTGTTTTTT. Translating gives CASSKRRENEKLFF.

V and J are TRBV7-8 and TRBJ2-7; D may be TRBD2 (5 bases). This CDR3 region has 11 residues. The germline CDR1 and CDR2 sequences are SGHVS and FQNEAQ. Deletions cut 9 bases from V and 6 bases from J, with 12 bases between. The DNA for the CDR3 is TGTGCCAGAGTCCCTCGGGGCGAGCAGTACTTC. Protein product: CARVPRGEQYF.

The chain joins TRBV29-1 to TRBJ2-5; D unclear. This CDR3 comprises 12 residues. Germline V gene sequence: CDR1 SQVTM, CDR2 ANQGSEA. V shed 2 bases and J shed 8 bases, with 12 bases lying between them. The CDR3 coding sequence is TGCAGCGTTGAACACCAATTAGGTACCCAGTACTTC. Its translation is CSVEHQLGTQYF.

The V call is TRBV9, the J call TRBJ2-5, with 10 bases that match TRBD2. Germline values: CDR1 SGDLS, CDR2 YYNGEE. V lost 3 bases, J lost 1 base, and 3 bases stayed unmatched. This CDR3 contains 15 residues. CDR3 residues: CASSGSGRPQETQYF. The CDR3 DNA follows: TGTGCCAGCAGCGGTAGCGGGAGGCCCCAAGAGACCCAGTACTTC.

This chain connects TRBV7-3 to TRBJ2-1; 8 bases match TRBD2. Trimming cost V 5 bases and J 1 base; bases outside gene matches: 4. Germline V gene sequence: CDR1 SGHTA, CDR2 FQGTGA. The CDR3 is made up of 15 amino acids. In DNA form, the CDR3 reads TGTGCCAGCAGCCCCACTAGCGGATCCTACAATGAGCAGTTCTTC. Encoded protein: CASSPTSGSYNEQFF.